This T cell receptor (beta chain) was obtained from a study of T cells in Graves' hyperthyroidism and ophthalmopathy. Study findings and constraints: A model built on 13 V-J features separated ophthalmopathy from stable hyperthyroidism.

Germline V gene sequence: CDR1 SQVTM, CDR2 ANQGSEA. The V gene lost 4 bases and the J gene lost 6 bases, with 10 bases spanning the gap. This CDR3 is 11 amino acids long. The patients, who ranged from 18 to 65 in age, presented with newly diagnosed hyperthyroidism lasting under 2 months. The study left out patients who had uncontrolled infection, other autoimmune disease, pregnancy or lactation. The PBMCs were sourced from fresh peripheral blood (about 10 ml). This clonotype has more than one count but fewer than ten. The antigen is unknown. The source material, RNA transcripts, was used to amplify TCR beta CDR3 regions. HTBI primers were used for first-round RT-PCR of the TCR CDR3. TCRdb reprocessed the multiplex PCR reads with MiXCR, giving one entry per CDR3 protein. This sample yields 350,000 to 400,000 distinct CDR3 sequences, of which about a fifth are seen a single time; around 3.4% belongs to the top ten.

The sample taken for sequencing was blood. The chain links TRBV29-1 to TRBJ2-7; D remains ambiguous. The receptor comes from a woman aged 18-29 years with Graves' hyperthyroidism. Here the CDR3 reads CSVVTGIEQYF. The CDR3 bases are TGCAGCGTTGTAACGGGTATCGAGCAGTACTTC.